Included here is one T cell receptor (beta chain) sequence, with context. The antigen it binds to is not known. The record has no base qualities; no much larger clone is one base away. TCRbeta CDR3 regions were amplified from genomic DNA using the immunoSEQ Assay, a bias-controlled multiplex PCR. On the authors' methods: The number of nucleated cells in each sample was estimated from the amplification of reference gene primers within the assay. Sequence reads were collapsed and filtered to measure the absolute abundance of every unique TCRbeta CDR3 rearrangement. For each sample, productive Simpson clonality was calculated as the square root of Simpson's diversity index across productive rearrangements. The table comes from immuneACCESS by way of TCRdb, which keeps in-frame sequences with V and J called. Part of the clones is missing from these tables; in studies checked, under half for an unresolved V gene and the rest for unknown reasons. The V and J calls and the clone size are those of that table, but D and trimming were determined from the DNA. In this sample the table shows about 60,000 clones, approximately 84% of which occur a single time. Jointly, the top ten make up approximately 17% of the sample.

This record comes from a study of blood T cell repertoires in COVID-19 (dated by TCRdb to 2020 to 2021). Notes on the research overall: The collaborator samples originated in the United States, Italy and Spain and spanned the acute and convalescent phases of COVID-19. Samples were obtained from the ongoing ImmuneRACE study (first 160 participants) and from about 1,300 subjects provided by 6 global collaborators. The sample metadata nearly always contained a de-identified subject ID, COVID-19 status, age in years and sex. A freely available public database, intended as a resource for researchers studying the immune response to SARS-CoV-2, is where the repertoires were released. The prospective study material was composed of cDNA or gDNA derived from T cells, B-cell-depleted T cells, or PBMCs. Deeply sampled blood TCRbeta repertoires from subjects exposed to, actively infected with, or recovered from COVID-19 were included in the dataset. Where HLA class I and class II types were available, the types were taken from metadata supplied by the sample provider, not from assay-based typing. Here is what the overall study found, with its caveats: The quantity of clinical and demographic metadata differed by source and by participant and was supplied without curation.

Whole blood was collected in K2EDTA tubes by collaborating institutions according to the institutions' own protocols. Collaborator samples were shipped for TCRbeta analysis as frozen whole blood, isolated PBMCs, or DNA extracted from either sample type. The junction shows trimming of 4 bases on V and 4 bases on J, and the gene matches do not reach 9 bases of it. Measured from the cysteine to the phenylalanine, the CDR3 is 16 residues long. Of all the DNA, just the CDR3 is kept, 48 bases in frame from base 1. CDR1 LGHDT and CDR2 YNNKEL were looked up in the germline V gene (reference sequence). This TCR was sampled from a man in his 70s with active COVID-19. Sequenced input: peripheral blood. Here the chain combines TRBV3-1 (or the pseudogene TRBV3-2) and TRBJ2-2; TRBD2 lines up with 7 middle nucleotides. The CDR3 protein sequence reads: CASSPPREASTGELFF. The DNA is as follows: TGTGCCAGCAGCCCCCCCCGGGAGGCTAGCACCGGGGAGCTGTTTTTT.